The sequence of this T cell receptor (beta chain) was determined in a study of T cell responses to AZD1222 COVID-19 vaccine. At the level of the study: Pooled samples include second doses given at about 4 or 12 weeks. Study-wide results and caveats: The study sampled repertoires only after the peak T cell response. Increased Spike-specific TCR breadth and depth were observed after two AZD1222 doses. Close to half of all spike-specific TCRs reportedly target regions of the variants that are unmutated.

The table came from immunoSEQ multiplex PCR; TCRdb's copy has only in-frame clones and leaves some out. The table lists about 150,000 clones, about 85% of them singletons. From germline, CDR1 is SGHDT and CDR2 YYEEEE. V was cut by 3 bases and J by 2 bases, with 14 bases left in between. The CDR3 consists of 15 residues. Concerning this clone itself: The antigen is not known.

The source material was peripheral blood, sampled on day 0 of AZD1222 vaccination. The TCR sequence derives from an adult in good health. The J gene is TRBJ1-2, the V gene TRBV5-6; D is perhaps TRBD1 (6 bases). In nucleotides, the CDR3 is TGTGCCAGCAGCTCCCTCGGCGGACAGAACTATGGCTACACCTTC. Encoded protein: CASSSLGGQNYGYTF.